This TCR beta chain was recorded in a study of blood T cell repertoires in COVID-19. Study context: Samples came from the United States, Italy and Spain, spanning acute and convalescent COVID-19. The cDNA or gDNA used as material had been derived from T cells, B-cell-depleted T cells, or PBMCs.

CDR3 length: 11 residues. The V end lost 6 bases, the J end lost 4 bases, and 9 bases lay between the germline ends. The germline CDR1 and CDR2 sequences are SQVTM and ANQGSEA. Authors' processing steps: Cell counts per sample came from amplifying reference gene primers. Clones were sequenced by immunoSEQ multiplex PCR, and TCRdb holds only the in-frame ones, with some missing. V, J and clone size were drawn from that table, and D and trimming were deduced from the DNA. Of roughly 250,000 clones in the sample, approximately 89% were seen once. This TCR was recovered from a man between 35 and 55 years old who had recovered from COVID-19. The source material was peripheral blood. The chain is built from TRBV29-1 and TRBJ1-2; unclear D gene. As DNA, the CDR3 is TGCAGCGTCCTCCTAGCCTATGGCTACACCTTC. Translated, it gives CSVLLAYGYTF.